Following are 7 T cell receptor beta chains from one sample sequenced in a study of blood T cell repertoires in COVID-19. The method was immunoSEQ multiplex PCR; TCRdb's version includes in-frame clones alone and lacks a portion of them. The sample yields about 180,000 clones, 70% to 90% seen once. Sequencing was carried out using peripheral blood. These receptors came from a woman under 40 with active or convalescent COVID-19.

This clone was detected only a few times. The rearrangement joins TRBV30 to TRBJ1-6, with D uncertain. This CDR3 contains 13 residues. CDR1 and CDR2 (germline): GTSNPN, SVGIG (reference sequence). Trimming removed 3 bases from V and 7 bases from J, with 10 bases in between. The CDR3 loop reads CAWRGARNSPLHF. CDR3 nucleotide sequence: TGTGCCTGGAGGGGAGCGAGGAATTCACCCCTCCACTTT.

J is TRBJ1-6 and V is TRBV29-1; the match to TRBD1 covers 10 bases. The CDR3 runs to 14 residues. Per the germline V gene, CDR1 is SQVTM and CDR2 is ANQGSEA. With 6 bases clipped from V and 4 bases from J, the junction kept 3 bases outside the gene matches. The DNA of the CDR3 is TGCAGCGTCGGGACAGGGGATTATAATTCACCCCTCCACTTT. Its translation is CSVGTGDYNSPLHF.

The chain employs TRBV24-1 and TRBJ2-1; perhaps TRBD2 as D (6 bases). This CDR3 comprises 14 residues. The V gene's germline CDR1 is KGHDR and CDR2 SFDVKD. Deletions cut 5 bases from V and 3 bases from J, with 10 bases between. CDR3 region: CATSGGERYNEQFF. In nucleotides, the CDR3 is TGTGCCACCAGTGGGGGGGAGCGCTACAATGAGCAGTTCTTC.

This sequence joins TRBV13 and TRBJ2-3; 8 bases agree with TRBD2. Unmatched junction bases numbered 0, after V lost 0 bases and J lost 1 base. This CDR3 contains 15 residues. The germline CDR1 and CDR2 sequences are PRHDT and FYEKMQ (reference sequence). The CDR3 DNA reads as TGTGCCAGCAGCTTAGGGGGACTAGGCACAGATACGCAGTATTTT. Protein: CASSLGGLGTDTQYF.

The CDR3 loop is CASSTAGGQETQYF. The CDR3 DNA is TGTGCCAGCAGCACCGCGGGGGGTCAAGAGACCCAGTACTTC. This chain joins TRBV7-9 and TRBJ2-5, with 8 nucleotides matching TRBD2. Trimming cost V 5 bases and J 2 bases; bases outside gene matches: 4. CDR1 is SEHNR and CDR2 is FQNEAQ in the germline V gene (reference sequence). The CDR3 runs 14 residues. The complete variable domain, with remaining parts taken from reference TRBV7-9 and TRBJ2-5, reads DTGVSQNPRHKITKRGQNVTFRCDPISEHNRLYWYRQTLGQGPEFLTYFQNEAQLEKSRLLSDRFSAERPKGSFSTLEIQRTEQGDSAMYLCASSTAGGQETQYFGPGTRLLVL.

The CDR3 reads CASRGTGDNSPLHF. CDR3 DNA sequence: TGTGCCAGCAGGGGGACAGGGGATAATTCACCCCTCCACTTT. The rearrangement links TRBV7-9 to TRBJ1-6; 10 bases line up with TRBD1. Trimming took 6 bases from V and 5 from J; bases not matched to a gene: 1. CDR3 length: 14 residues. Germline CDR1 reads SEHNR; CDR2 reads FQNEAQ (reference sequence).

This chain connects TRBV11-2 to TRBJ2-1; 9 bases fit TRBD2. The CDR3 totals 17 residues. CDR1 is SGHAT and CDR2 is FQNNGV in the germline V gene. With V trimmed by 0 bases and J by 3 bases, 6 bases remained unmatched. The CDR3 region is CASSLDPAGGVYNEQFF. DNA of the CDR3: TGTGCCAGCAGCTTAGATCCTGCGGGGGGGGTCTACAATGAGCAGTTCTTC.